Each of the 2 T cell receptor beta chains below was sequenced from the same sample in a study of tumor and adjacent non-tumor tissue in lung cancer. This sample's RNA came from whole unsorted tissue. This non-tumor lung sample came from over 3 cm beyond the tumor edge. The library came from three nested PCR rounds adapted from ARM-PCR protocols. MiXCR was run by TCRdb on the multiplex PCR reads, yielding one entry per CDR3 protein. The sample shows approximately 110,000 distinct CDR3 sequences, roughly three fifths of them seen only once. Sequencing was carried out using distant non-tumor lung tissue. The receptors derive from a man aged 60 to 69 with non-small cell lung cancer.

In regard to this clonotype: Since the CDR3 does not end with the conserved phenylalanine or tryptophan, this likely comes from a read error. The rearrangement uses TRBV4-1 and TRBJ2-7; D is unresolved. The V and J ends lost 1 base and 0 bases respectively, with 13 bases between them. Germline lookup yields CDR1 MGHRA and CDR2 YSYEKL. The CDR3 spans 16 residues. CDR3 nucleotides: TGCGCCAGCAGCCAAGTGGAGACTCATGACTCCTACGAGCAGTACTTA. Its protein product is CASSQVETHDSYEQYL.

Of note for this clonotype: Its ends do not fully match the called genes, so a read error is possible. The chain carries TRBV7-4 and TRBJ2-7; the D call may be TRBD1 or TRBD2 (5 bases each). CDR3 length: 16 amino acids. Germline V lookup: CDR1 SGHVT, CDR2 SQSDAQ. CDR3 protein: CASSLCWQGGSREQYF. CDR3 in DNA: TGTGCCAGCAGCTTATGCTGGCAGGGTGGTTCAAGGGAGCAATACTTC.